The clone carrying this T cell receptor (beta chain) was seen a handful of times. These data come from a study of T-cell reconstitution after alpha-beta-depleted transplantation in children. Unique molecular identifiers were built into the TCRbeta library. TCRdb independently ran MiXCR on the PCR reads; one entry per CDR3 protein. Of almost 500,000 distinct CDR3 sequences in the sample, about 12% were seen once. In germline, CDR1 is SGHTA, CDR2 FQGNSA. This CDR3 has 15 residues. V was pared by 2 bases and J by 2 bases, with 9 bases between. Material: PBMCs from the stem cell graft donor, obtained from the stem cell graft. The chain employs TRBV7-2 and TRBJ1-4, with D tentatively TRBD1 (6 bases). The TCR comes from a human donor who donated a stem cell graft to a child with combined immunodeficiency. The CDR3 sequence is CASSLMRGTNEKLFF. CDR3 DNA sequence: TGTGCCAGCAGCTTAATGAGGGGGACTAATGAAAAACTGTTTTTT.